The TCR beta chain under discussion was sequenced for a study of blood T cell repertoires in COVID-19. CDR1 is MNHEY, CDR2 SMNVEV, per germline (reference sequence). This CDR3 has 18 residues. Unmatched junction bases numbered 10, after V lost 4 bases and J lost 6 bases. As originally analysed: Amplifying reference gene primers gave estimates of nucleated cell counts. Data came from immunoSEQ multiplex PCR; TCRdb stores just in-frame clones and leaves some out. V, J and clone size were drawn from that table, and D and trimming were deduced from the DNA. Of about 270,000 clones in the sample, more than 85% were seen once.

The chain is built from TRBV27 and TRBJ2-3; TRBD2 aligns across 16 bases. The receptor was isolated from a man aged 35-49 years who had been exposed to COVID-19. The sequenced material came from PBMCs or T cells enriched from blood (not recorded which). CDR3 region: CASSSYPGLAGGPDTQYF. The CDR3 coding sequence is TGTGCCAGCAGTTCTTACCCGGGACTAGCGGGAGGGCCCGATACGCAGTATTTT.